Following are 2 T cell receptor beta chains from one sample sequenced in a study of blood T cell repertoires in COVID-19. Assay used: immunoSEQ multiplex PCR; TCRdb lists only in-frame clones, some missing. In the table there are 220,000 or so clones, around 82% of which are singletons. The sequenced material came from peripheral blood. The origin of the receptors is a woman aged 25 to 45 who had recovered from COVID-19.

This clone came up a few times. J is TRBJ1-1 and V is TRBV27, with 11 bases fitting TRBD1. Losses at the gene ends were 0 bases for V and 11 bases for J; bases not matched to a gene: 14. The germline gives CDR1 MNHEY, CDR2 SMNVEV (reference sequence). This CDR3 spans 17 amino acids. In nucleotides, the CDR3 is TGTGCCAGCAGTTTATCTCCTCCCCCCGGGACAGGGGGTCGGGCTTTCTTT. This codes for CASSLSPPPGTGGRAFF.

CDR3 loop: CASSLAGRQETQYF. In nucleotides, the CDR3 is TGTGCCAGCAGCTTAGCGGGAAGACAAGAGACCCAGTACTTC. The chain joins TRBV27 to TRBJ2-5; 8 bases are shared with TRBD2. This CDR3 is built from 14 residues. Germline V CDR1 and CDR2: MNHEY, SMNVEV (reference sequence). V shed 6 bases, J shed 2 bases, and the junction held 5 bases outside the gene matches.